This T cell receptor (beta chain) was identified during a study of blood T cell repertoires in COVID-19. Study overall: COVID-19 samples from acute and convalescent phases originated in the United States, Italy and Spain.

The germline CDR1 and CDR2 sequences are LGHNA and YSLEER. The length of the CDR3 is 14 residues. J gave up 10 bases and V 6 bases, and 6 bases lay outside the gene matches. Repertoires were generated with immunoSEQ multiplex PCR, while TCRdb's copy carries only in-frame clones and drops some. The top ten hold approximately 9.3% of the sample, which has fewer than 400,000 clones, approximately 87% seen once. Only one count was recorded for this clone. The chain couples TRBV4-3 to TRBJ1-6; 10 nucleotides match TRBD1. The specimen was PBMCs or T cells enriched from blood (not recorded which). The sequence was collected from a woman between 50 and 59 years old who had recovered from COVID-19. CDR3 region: CASSSDRGLSPLHF. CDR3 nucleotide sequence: TGCGCCAGCAGTTCTGACAGGGGGCTATCACCCCTCCACTTT.